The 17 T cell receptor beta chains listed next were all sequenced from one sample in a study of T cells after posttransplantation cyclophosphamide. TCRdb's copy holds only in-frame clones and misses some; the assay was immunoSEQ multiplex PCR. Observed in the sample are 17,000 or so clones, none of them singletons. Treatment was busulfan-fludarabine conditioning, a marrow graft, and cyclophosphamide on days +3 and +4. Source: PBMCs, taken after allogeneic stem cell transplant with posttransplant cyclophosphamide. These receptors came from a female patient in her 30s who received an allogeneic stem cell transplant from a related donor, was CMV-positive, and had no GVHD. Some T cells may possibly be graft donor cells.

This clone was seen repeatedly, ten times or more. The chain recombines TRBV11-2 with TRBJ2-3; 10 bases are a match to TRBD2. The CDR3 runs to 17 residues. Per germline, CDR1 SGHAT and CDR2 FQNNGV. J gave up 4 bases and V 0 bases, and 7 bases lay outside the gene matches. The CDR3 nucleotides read TGTGCCAGCAGCTTAGATCCGCTAGCGGGAGTAGCAGATACGCAGTATTTT. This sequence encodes CASSLDPLAGVADTQYF.

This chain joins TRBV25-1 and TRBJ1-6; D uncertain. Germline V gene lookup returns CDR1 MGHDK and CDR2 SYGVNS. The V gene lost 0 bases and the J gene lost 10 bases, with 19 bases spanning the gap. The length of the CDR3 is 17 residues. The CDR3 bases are TGTGCCAGCAGTGAATACGAACTTACAGACCCTTACTCACCCCTCCACTTT. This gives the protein CASSEYELTDPYSPLHF.

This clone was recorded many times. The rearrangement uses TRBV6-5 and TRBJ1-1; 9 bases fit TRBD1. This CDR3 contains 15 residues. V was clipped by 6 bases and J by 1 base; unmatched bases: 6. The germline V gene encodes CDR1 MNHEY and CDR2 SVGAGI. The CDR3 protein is CASSLTGGWNTEAFF. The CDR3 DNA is TGTGCCAGCAGCCTGACAGGGGGGTGGAACACTGAAGCTTTCTTT.

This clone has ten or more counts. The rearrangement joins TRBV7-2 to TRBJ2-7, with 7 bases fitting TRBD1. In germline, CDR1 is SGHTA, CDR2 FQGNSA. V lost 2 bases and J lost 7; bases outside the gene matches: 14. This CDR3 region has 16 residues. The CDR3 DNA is TGTGCCAGCAGCTTATTCGCGAGACAGGGATTCCGGGAGCAGTACTTC. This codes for CASSLFARQGFREQYF.

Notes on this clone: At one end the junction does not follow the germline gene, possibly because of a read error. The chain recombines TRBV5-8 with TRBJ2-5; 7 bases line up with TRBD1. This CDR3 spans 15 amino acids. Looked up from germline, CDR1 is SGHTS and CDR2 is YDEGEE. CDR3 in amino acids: CASSLGTGVQEAQYF. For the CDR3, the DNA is TGTGCCAGCAGCTTGGGGACAGGCGTTCAAGAGGCCCAGTACTTC.

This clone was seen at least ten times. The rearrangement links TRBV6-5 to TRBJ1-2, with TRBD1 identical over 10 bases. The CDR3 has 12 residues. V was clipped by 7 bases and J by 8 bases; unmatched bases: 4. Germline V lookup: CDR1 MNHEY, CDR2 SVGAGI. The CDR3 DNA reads TGTGCCAGCACGAGACAGGGGGCGGGCTACACCTTC. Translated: CASTRQGAGYTF.

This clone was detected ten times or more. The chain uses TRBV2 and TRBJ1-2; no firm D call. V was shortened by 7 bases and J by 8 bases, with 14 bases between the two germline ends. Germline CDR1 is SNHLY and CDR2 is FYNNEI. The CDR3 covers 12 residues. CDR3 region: CASNQDLGGYTF. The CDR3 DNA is TGTGCCAGCAACCAGGACTTGGGAGGCTACACCTTC.

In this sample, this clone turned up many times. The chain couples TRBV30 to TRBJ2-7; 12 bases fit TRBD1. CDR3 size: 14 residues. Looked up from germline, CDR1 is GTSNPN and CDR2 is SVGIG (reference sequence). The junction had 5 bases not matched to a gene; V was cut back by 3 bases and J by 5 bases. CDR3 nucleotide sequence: TGTGCCTGGAGGGCCGGGACAGGGGGCCACGAGCAGTACTTC. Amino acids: CAWRAGTGGHEQYF.

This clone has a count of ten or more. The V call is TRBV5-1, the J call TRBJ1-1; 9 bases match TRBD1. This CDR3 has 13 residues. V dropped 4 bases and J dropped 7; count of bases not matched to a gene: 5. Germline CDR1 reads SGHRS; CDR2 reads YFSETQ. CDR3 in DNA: TGCGCCAGCAGCACAACAGGGGGCAGTGAAGCTTTCTTT. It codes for CASSTTGGSEAFF. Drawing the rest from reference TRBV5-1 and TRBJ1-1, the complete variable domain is KAGVTQTPRYLIKTRGQQVTLSCSPISGHRSVSWYQQTPGQGLQFLFEYFSETQRNKGNFPGRFSGRQFSNSRSEMNVSTLELGDSALYLCASSTTGGSEAFFGQGTRLTVV.

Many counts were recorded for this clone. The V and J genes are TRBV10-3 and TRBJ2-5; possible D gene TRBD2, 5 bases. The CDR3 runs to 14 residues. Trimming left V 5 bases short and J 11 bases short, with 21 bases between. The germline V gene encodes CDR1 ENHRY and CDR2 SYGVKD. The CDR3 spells CAISIGQVHGEQYF. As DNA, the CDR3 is TGTGCCATCAGTATAGGGCAGGTCCACGGGGAGCAGTACTTC.

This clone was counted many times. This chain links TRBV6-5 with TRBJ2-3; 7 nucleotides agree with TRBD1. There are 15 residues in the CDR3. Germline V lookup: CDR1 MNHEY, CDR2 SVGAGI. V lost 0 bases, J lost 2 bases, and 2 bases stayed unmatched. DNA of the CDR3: TGTGCCAGCAGTTACTCAGGGGGCAACACAGATACGCAGTATTTT. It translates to CASSYSGGNTDTQYF.

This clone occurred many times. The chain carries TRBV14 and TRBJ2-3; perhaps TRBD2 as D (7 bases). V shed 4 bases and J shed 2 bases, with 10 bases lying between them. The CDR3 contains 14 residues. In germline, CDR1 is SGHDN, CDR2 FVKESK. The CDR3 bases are TGTGCCAGCAGCCCAGGGGACTACACAGATACGCAGTATTTT. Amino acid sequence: CASSPGDYTDTQYF.

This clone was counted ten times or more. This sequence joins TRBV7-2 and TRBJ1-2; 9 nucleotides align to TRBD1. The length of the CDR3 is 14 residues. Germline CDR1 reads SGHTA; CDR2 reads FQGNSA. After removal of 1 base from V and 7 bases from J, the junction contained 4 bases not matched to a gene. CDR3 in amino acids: CASSLGGQGPGYTF. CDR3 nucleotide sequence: TGTGCCAGCAGCTTAGGAGGACAGGGGCCTGGCTACACCTTC.

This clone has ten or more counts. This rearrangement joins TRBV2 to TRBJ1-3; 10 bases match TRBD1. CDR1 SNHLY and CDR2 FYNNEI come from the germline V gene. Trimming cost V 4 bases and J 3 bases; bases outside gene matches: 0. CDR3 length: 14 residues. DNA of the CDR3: TGTGCCAGCAGTGGGACAGGGGGTGGAAACACCATATATTTT. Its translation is CASSGTGGGNTIYF.

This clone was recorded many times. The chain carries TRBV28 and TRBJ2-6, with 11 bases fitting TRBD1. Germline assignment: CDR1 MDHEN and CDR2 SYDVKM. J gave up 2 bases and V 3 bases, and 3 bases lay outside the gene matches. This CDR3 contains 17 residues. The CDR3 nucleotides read TGTGCCAGCAGTTTTTGGACAGGGGGCGCTGGGGCCAACGTCCTGACTTTC. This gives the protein CASSFWTGGAGANVLTF.

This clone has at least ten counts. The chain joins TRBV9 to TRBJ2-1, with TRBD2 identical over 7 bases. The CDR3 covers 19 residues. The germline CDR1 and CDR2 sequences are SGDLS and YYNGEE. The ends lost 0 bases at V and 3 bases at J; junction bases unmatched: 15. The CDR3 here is CASSVDPPSRLAVYNEQFF. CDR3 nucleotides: TGTGCCAGCAGCGTAGACCCTCCCTCCCGGCTAGCGGTCTACAATGAGCAGTTCTTC.

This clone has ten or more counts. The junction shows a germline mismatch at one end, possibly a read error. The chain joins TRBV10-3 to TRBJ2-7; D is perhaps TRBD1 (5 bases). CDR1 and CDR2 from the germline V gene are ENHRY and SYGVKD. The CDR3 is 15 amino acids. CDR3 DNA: TGTGCCATCAGTGAGTCGACAGCAGGATCCTTCGAGCAGTACTTC. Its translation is CAISESTAGSFEQYF.